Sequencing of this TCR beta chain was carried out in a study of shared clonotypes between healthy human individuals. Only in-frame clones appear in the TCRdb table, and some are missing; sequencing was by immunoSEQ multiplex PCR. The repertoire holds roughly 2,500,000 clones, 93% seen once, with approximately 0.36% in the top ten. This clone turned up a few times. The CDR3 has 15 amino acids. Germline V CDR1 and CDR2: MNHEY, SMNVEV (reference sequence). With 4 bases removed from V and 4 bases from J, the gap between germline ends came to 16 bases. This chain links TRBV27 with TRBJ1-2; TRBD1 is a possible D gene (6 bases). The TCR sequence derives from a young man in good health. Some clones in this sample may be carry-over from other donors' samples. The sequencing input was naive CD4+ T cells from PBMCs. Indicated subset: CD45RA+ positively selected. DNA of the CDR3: TGTGCCAGCAGTTCCCATTCAGGGGAATCCTATGGCTACACCTTC. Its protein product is CASSSHSGESYGYTF.